This passage covers 5 T cell receptor beta chains from one sample sequenced in a study of blood T cell repertoires in COVID-19. This table comes from immunoSEQ multiplex PCR, and its TCRdb copy is limited to in-frame clones, with some not included. The repertoire holds 140,000 to 150,000 clones, with nearly 85% as singletons. The sample taken for sequencing was peripheral blood. These receptors all come from a human donor in a cohort sampled during active COVID-19.

This rearrangement joins TRBV15 to TRBJ2-1; 10 bases match TRBD2. The CDR3 consists of 16 residues. Germline CDR1 LNHNV, CDR2 YYDKDF (reference sequence). After removal of 6 bases from V and 5 bases from J, the junction contained 10 bases not matched to a gene. The CDR3, as DNA: TGTGCCACCAGAACGAACATAGCGGGGGGTAACAATGAGCAGTTCTTC. Residues: CATRTNIAGGNNEQFF.

The rearrangement uses TRBV4-3 and TRBJ2-3; D perhaps matches TRBD2 (5 bases). Trimming stripped 1 base from V and 6 bases from J, with 8 bases between. The CDR3 has 13 residues. Germline V gene lookup returns CDR1 LGHNA and CDR2 YSLEER. CDR3 bases: TGCGCCAGCAGCCAAGTGGGAGTCGATACGCAGTATTTT. The encoded protein is CASSQVGVDTQYF.

Comment on this clone: The same CDR3 also results from other DNA sequences found in this sample. The rearrangement joins TRBV7-3 to TRBJ2-2, with TRBD2 as a possible D gene (6 bases). The CDR3 totals 16 residues. CDR1 SGHTA and CDR2 FQGTGA come from the germline V gene. Trimming cost V 5 bases and J 6 bases, with 19 bases left between them. The CDR3 DNA sequence: TGTGCCAGCAGCCCAAATACTGGGGGAGGCTCCGGGGAGCTGTTTTTT. Translating gives CASSPNTGGGSGELFF.

The chain uses TRBV11-2 and TRBJ1-1, with D possibly TRBD1 on 5 matching bases. The V end was cut by 5 bases, the J end by 9 bases, with 22 bases between. Germline V gives CDR1 SGHAT, CDR2 FQNNGV. This CDR3 spans 15 amino acids. The CDR3 sequence is CASSQVGQRGPKAFF. The CDR3 coding sequence is TGTGCCAGCAGCCAGGTGGGGCAAAGAGGCCCTAAAGCTTTCTTT.

The J gene is TRBJ1-5, the V gene TRBV5-6; 10 positions match TRBD1. The germline CDR1 and CDR2 sequences are SGHDT and YYEEEE. The CDR3 runs 14 residues. Losses at the gene ends were 2 bases for V and 5 bases for J; bases not matched to a gene: 1. The CDR3 bases are TGTGCCAGCAGCTTTGGACAGGGGGATCAGCCCCAGCATTTT. Its translation: CASSFGQGDQPQHF.